The entry below describes one T cell receptor (beta chain). Its antigen remains undetermined. The record has no base qualities; no much larger clone is one base away. The collaborating institutions used their own protocols to collect whole blood in K2EDTA tubes. For TCRbeta analysis, collaborators shipped samples as frozen whole blood, isolated PBMCs, or DNA extracted from either of those sample types. These data come from a study of blood T cell repertoires in COVID-19 (dated by TCRdb to the early 2020s). Looking at the study overall: Samples from collaborators originated in the United States, Italy and Spain and spanned both the acute and convalescent phases of COVID-19. Subjects who had been exposed to COVID-19, were actively infected with it, or had recovered from it provided the deeply sampled blood TCRbeta repertoires that made up the dataset. The samples were drawn from two sources: the first 160 participants of the ongoing ImmuneRACE study, and over 950 subjects contributed by 6 global collaborators. Nearly every sample came with metadata listing a de-identified subject ID, COVID-19 status, age in years and sex. The prospective study material was composed of cDNA or gDNA derived from T cells, B-cell-depleted T cells, or PBMCs. The repertoires were made available in a free public database intended to serve as a resource for research on the immune response to SARS-CoV-2. Where available, HLA class I and class II types were obtained from metadata supplied by the sample provider rather than from assay-based typing. General study outcomes and caveats: How much clinical and demographic metadata was included differed by source and by participant, and the metadata was provided uncurated.

CDR1 and CDR2, per the germline V gene, are SQVTM and ANQGSEA. The CDR3 holds 13 amino acids from the cysteine to the phenylalanine. Solely the CDR3 DNA is kept, with 39 bases framed from the first base. Trimming leaves V shorter by 1 base and J shorter by 4 bases, with the junction holding 2 bases beyond the gene matches. TCRbeta CDR3 regions were amplified from genomic DNA using the immunoSEQ Assay, a bias-controlled multiplex PCR. Concerning the study's data processing: The number of nucleated cells in each sample was estimated by amplification of reference gene primers within the assay. To quantify the absolute abundance of each unique TCRbeta CDR3 rearrangement, sequence reads were collapsed and filtered. For each sample, productive Simpson clonality was calculated by taking the square root of Simpson's diversity index across productive rearrangements. TCRdb holds this immuneACCESS table with in-frame rearrangements only. Some clones are missing; in checked studies, unresolved V genes explain under half, and the rest has no known cause. That table gives V, J and clone size, and the DNA gave D and trimming. The sample table lists some 200,000 clones, around 86% of them with a count of one. Jointly, the top ten make up roughly 3% of the sample.

The clonotype originates from a man aged 65 to 79 with acute or convalescent COVID-19. The sequenced material came from peripheral blood. Rearrangement joined TRBV29-1 to TRBJ1-1; TRBD1 aligns with 8 central bases. The DNA is as follows: TGCAGCGTTGAAGGCAGGGGGCCCACTGAAGCTTTCTTT. Its amino acids are CSVEGRGPTEAFF. When the CDR3 is completed using the reference TRBV29-1 and TRBJ1-1 genes on either side, the full variable domain is SAVISQKPSRDICQRGTSLTIQCQVDSQVTMMFWYRQQPGQSLTLIATANQGSEATYESGFVIDKFPISRPNLTFSTLTVSNMSPEDSSIYLCSVEGRGPTEAFFGQGTRLTVV.